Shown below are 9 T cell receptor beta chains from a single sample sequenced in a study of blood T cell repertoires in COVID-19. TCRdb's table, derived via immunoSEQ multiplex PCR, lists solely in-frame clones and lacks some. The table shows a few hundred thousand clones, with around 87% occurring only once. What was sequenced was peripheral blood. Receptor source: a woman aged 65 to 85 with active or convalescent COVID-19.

The CDR3 sequence: CASRRVSTEAFF. For the CDR3, the DNA is TGTGCCAGCAGGAGGGTAAGCACTGAAGCTTTCTTT. J is TRBJ1-1 and V is TRBV12-3 or TRBV12-4; D remains ambiguous. Trimming pared 6 bases from V and 4 bases from J, leaving 9 bases between. The CDR3 covers 12 residues.

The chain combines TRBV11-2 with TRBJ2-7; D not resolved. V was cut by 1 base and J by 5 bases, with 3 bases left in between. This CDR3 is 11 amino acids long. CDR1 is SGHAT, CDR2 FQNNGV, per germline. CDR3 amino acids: CASSLVDEQYF. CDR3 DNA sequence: TGTGCCAGCAGCTTAGTCGACGAGCAGTACTTC.

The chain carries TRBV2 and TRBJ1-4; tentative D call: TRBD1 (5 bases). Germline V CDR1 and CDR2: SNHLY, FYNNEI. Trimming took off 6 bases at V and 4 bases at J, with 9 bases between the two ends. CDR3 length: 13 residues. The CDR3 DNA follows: TGTGCCAGCAGCTTCGACAGTAATGAAAAACTGTTTTTT. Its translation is CASSFDSNEKLFF.

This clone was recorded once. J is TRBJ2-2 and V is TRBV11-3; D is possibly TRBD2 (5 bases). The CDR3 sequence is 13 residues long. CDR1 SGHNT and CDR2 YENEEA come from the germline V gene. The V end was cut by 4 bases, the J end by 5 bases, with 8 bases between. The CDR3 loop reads CASSYGKTGELFF. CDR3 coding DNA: TGTGCCAGCAGCTACGGGAAAACCGGGGAGCTGTTTTTT.

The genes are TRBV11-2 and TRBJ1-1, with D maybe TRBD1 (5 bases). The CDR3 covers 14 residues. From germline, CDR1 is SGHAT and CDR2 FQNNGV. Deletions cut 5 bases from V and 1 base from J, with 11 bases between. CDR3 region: CASSPMGGNTEAFF. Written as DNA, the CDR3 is TGTGCCAGCAGCCCTATGGGGGGGAACACTGAAGCTTTCTTT.

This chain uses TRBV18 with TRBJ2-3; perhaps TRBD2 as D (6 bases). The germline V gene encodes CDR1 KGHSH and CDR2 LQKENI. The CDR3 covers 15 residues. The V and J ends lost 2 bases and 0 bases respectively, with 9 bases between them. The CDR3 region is CASSPGTESTDTQYF. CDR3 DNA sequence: TGTGCCAGCTCACCAGGGACTGAAAGCACAGATACGCAGTATTTT.

This chain's CDR3 is CSVFTGTGGAWTEAFF. CDR3 DNA: TGCAGCGTTTTTACCGGGACAGGGGGCGCGTGGACTGAAGCTTTCTTT. The V gene is TRBV29-1, the J gene TRBJ1-1; TRBD1 matches 12 bases. After removal of 5 bases from V and 5 bases from J, the junction contained 12 bases not matched to a gene. Germline values: CDR1 SQVTM, CDR2 ANQGSEA. This CDR3 region has 16 residues.

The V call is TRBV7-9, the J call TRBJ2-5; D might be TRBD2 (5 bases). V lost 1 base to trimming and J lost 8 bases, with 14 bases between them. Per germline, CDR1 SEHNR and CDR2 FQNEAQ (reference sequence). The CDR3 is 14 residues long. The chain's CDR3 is CASSLDEGPGTQYF. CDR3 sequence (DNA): TGTGCCAGCAGCTTAGATGAGGGTCCGGGAACCCAGTACTTC.

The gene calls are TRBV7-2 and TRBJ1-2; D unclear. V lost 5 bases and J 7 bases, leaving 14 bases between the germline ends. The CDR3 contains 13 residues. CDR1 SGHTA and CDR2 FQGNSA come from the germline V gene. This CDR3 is CASSVTYVGGYTF. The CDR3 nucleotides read TGTGCCAGCAGCGTCACTTACGTCGGTGGCTACACCTTC.